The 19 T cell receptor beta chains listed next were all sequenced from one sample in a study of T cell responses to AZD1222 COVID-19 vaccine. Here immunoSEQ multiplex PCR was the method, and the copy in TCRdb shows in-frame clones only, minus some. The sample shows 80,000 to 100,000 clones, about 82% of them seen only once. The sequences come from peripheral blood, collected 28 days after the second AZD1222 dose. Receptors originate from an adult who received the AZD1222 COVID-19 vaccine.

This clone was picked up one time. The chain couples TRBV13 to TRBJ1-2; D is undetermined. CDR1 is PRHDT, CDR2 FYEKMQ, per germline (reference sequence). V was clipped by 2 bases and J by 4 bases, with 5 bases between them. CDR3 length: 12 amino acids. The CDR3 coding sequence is TGTGCCAGCAGCTTATCCATCTATGGCTACACCTTC. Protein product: CASSLSIYGYTF.

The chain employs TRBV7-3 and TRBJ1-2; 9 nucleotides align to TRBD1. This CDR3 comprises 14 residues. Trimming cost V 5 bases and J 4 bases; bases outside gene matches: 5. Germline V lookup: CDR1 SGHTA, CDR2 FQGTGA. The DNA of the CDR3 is TGTGCCAGCAGCCCACAGGGGGCAGGCTATGGCTACACCTTC. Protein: CASSPQGAGYGYTF.

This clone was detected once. CDR3 sequence: CASKGTGSSYEQYF. The CDR3 DNA reads TGTGCCAGCAAGGGGACGGGAAGCTCCTACGAGCAGTACTTC. The J gene is TRBJ2-7, the V gene TRBV2; D might be TRBD1 or TRBD2, each matching 5 bases. Germline CDR1 reads SNHLY; CDR2 reads FYNNEI. The CDR3 extends over 14 amino acids. The ends were cut back, 7 bases at V and 0 bases at J, with 13 bases in the middle.

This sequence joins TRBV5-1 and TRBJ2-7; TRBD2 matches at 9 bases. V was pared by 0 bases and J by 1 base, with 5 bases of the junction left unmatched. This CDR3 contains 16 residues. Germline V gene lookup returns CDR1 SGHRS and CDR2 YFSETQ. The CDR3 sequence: CASSLGASGVSYEQYF. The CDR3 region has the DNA TGCGCCAGCAGCTTGGGGGCTAGCGGGGTTTCCTACGAGCAGTACTTC.

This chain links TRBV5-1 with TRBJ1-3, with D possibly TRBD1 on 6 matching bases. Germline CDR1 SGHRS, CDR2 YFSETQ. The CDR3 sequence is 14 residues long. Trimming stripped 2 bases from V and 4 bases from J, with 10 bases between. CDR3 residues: CASSFQTGGNTIYF. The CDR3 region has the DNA TGCGCCAGCAGCTTTCAGACAGGCGGAAACACCATATATTTT.

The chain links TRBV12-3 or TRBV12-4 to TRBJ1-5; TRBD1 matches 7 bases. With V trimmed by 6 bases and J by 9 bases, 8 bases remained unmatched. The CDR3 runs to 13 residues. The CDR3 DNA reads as TGTGCCAGCAGGCAGGGGGAAGCGGGGCCCCAGCATTTT. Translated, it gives CASRQGEAGPQHF.

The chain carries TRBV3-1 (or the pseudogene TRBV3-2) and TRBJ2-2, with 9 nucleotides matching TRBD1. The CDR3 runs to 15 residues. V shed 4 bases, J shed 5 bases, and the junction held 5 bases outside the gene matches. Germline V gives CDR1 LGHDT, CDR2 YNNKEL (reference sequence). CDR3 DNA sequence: TGTGCCAGCAGCCCTCTCGGGACAGGGACCGGGGAGCTGTTTTTT. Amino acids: CASSPLGTGTGELFF.

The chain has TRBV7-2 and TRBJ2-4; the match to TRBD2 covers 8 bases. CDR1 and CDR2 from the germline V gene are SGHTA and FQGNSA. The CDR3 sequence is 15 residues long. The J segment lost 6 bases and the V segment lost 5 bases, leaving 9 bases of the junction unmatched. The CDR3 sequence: CASSKPGGGGNIQYF. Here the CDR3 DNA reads TGTGCCAGCAGCAAACCCGGGGGGGGCGGAAACATTCAGTACTTC. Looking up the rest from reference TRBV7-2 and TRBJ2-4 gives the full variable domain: GAGVSQSPSNKVTEKGKDVELRCDPISGHTALYWYRQSLGQGLEFLIYFQGNSAPDKSGLPSDRFSAERTGGSVSTLTIQRTQQEDSAVYLCASSKPGGGGNIQYFGAGTRLSVL.

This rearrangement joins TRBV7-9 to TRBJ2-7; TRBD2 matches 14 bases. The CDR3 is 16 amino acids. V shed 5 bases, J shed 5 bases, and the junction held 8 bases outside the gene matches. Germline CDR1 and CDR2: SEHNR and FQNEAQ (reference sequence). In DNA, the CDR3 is TGTGCCAGCAGCCCAGGGACTAGCGGGAGCTTCCACGAGCAGTACTTC. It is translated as CASSPGTSGSFHEQYF.

CDR3 sequence: CASSQDLTYEQYF. The DNA of the CDR3 is TGTGCCAGCAGCCAGGACCTGACCTACGAGCAGTACTTC. This sequence joins TRBV3-1 (or the pseudogene TRBV3-2) and TRBJ2-7; no clear D gene. Germline lookup yields CDR1 LGHDT and CDR2 YNNKEL (reference sequence). V lost 3 bases and J lost 2, with 8 bases in between. The CDR3 length is 13 residues.

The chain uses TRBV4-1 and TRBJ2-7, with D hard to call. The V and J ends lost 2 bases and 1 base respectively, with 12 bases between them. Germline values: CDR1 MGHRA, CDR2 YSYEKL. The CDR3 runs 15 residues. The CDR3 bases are TGCGCCAGCAGCCAATTGGTGGGTCTTTCCTACGAGCAGTACTTC. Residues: CASSQLVGLSYEQYF.

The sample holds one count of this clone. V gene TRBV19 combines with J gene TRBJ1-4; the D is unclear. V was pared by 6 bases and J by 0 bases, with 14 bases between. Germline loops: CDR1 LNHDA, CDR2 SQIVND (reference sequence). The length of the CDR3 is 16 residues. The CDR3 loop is CASRVDGYATNEKLFF. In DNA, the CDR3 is TGTGCCAGTAGGGTTGATGGTTATGCAACTAATGAAAAACTGTTTTTT.

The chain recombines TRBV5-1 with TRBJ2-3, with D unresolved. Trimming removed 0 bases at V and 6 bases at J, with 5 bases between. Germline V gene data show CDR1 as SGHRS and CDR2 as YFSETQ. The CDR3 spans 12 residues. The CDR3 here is CASSLDLDTQYF. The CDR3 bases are TGCGCCAGCAGCTTGGACCTGGATACGCAGTATTTT.

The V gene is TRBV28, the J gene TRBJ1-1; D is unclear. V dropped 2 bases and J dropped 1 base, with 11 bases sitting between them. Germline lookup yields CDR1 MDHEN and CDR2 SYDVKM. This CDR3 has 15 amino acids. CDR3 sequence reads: CASSLGGGPNTEAFF. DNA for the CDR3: TGTGCCAGCAGTTTAGGCGGAGGGCCGAACACTGAAGCTTTCTTT.

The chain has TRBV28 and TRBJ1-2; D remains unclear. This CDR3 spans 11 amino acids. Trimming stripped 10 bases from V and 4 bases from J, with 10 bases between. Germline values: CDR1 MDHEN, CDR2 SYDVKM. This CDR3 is CATVQSYGYTF. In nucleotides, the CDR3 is TGTGCCACCGTACAGAGCTATGGCTACACCTTC.

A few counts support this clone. CDR3 DNA sequence: TGTGCCAGCAGCGTAGGAAGGGTGGCTGAAGCTTTCTTT. It specifies CASSVGRVAEAFF. This chain uses TRBV9 with TRBJ1-1, with D hard to call. The V end was cut by 0 bases, the J end by 6 bases, with 9 bases between. Germline V CDR1 and CDR2: SGDLS, YYNGEE. The CDR3 sequence is 13 residues long.

The CDR3 spells CASTEGEHEQFF. CDR3 coding DNA: TGTGCCAGCACAGAGGGGGAGCATGAGCAGTTCTTC. V gene TRBV7-9 combines with J gene TRBJ2-1, with D perhaps TRBD1 (6 bases). CDR1 and CDR2 from the germline V gene are SEHNR and FQNEAQ (reference sequence). This CDR3 has 12 amino acids. V was clipped by 7 bases and J by 8 bases, with 12 bases between them.

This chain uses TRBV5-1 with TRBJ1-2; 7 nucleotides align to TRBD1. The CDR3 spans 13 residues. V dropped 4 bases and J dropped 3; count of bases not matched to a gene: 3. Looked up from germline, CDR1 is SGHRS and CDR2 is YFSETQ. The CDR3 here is CASSRQGDYGYTF. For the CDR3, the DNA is TGCGCCAGCAGCCGACAGGGTGACTATGGCTACACCTTC.

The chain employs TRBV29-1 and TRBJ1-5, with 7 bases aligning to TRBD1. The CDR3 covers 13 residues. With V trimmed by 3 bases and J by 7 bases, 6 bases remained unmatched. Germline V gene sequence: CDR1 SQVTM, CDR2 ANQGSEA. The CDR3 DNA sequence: TGCAGCGTTGAGTGCAGGGGGGGACAGCCCCAGCATTTT. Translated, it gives CSVECRGGQPQHF.